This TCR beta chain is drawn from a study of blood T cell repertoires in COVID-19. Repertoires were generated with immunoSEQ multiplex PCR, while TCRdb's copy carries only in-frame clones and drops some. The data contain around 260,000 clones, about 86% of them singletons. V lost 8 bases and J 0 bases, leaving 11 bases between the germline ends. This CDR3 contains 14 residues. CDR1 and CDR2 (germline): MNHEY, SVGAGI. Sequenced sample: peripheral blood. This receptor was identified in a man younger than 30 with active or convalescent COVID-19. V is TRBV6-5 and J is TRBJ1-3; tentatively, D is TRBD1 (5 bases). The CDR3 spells CASYRIGSGNTIYF. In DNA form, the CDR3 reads TGTGCCAGCTACAGGATCGGCTCTGGAAACACCATATATTTT.